This T cell receptor beta chain was obtained from a study of blood T cell repertoires in COVID-19. Study details: Researchers got acute and convalescent COVID-19 samples from the United States, Italy and Spain.

Original analysis: Estimated nucleated cell counts came from reference gene primer amplification. Libraries were prepared by immunoSEQ multiplex PCR; TCRdb keeps only in-frame clonotypes and omits some of them. The V and J calls and clone size come from that table; D and trimming were worked out from the DNA. The data show more than 200,000 clones, 85% to 90% seen once. Participants were aged about 18 to 90 years, lived in 24 US areas, and enrolled virtually. Recovered status in Cohort 3 required two negative PCRs, clearance, or symptom resolution. The clonotype originates from a woman aged 45-60 years who had recovered from COVID-19. Sample: PBMCs or T cells enriched from blood (not recorded which).

Written as DNA, the CDR3 is TGTGCCAGCAGACCCGGCGGGTCCTCCTACGAGCAGTACTTC. Amino acids: CASRPGGSSYEQYF. The gene calls are TRBV7-2 and TRBJ2-7, with D possibly matching TRBD2 (5 bases). The CDR3 sequence is 14 residues long. Trimming removed 6 bases at V and 0 bases at J, with 12 bases between. Germline V CDR1 and CDR2: SGHTA, FQGNSA.